Below are 26 T cell receptor beta chains sequenced from a single sample in a study of shared clonotypes between healthy human individuals. The data were produced by immunoSEQ multiplex PCR, yet TCRdb's version contains in-frame clones alone and is incomplete. The data hold a few hundred thousand clones, with 97% observed a single time. Sequenced: naive CD4+ T cells sorted from blood. The sample's subset: CD45RA+ positively selected. These receptors came from a woman in her 30s in good health.

In the case of this clone: At the DNA level, this CDR3 is encoded by other sequences in the same sample as well. The chain is built from TRBV20-1 and TRBJ2-3; D unresolved. The CDR3 is 11 residues long. CDR1 and CDR2 (germline): DFQATT, SNEGSKA (reference sequence). V dropped 3 bases and J dropped 3 bases, with 4 bases sitting between them. CDR3 nucleotides: TGCAGTGCTAGCCTGACAGATACGCAGTATTTT. Translating gives CSASLTDTQYF.

The chain is built from TRBV28 and TRBJ2-1, with 9 nucleotides matching TRBD1. This CDR3 contains 14 residues. J was trimmed by 5 bases and V by 6 bases; bases with no gene match: 5. In germline, CDR1 is MDHEN, CDR2 SYDVKM. CDR3 protein: CASSPGQGNNEQFF. The CDR3 DNA follows: TGTGCCAGCAGCCCAGGACAGGGGAACAATGAGCAGTTCTTC. Full variable domain (remainder filled in from reference TRBV28 and TRBJ2-1): DVKVTQSSRYLVKRTGEKVFLECVQDMDHENMFWYRQDPGLGLRLIYFSYDVKMKEKGDIPEGYSVSREKKERFSLILESASTNQTSMYLCASSPGQGNNEQFFGPGTRLTVL.

The V gene is TRBV7-9, the J gene TRBJ2-4; 14 bases fit TRBD2. J gave up 8 bases and V 4 bases, and 1 base lay outside the gene matches. Germline V gives CDR1 SEHNR, CDR2 FQNEAQ (reference sequence). The CDR3 is 14 residues long. This CDR3 is CASSWGLAGDIQYF. In DNA, the CDR3 is TGTGCCAGCAGCTGGGGACTAGCGGGAGACATTCAGTACTTC.

The V call is TRBV28, the J call TRBJ2-3, with no clear D. CDR3 length: 12 residues. Looked up from germline, CDR1 is MDHEN and CDR2 is SYDVKM. V was cut by 5 bases and J by 8 bases, with 11 bases left in between. The CDR3: CASSREVATQYF. The CDR3 nucleotides read TGTGCCAGCAGTCGAGAGGTGGCTACGCAGTATTTT.

The rearrangement links TRBV28 to TRBJ1-2, with a possible D match to TRBD1 (5 bases). The CDR3 is 11 amino acids. The V gene lost 10 bases and the J gene lost 7 bases, with 13 bases spanning the gap. Germline CDR1 is MDHEN and CDR2 is SYDVKM. In DNA form, the CDR3 reads TGTGCCATCAGCCGACAGTTTGGCTACACCTTC. Amino acids: CAISRQFGYTF.

The V call is TRBV7-3, the J call TRBJ2-2; TRBD2 matches at 9 bases. CDR1 SGHTA and CDR2 FQGTGA come from the germline V gene. CDR3 size: 16 residues. Trimming cost V 3 bases and J 4 bases; bases outside gene matches: 6. The CDR3 loop reads CASSFGSGSFTGELFF. The CDR3, as DNA: TGTGCCAGCAGCTTTGGTAGCGGGAGTTTCACCGGGGAGCTGTTTTTT.

The chain is built from TRBV6-4 and TRBJ1-1, with D possibly TRBD1 on 5 matching bases. CDR3 length: 13 residues. The germline V gene has CDR1 MRHNA and CDR2 SNTAGT. Trimming stripped 8 bases from V and 4 bases from J, with 14 bases between. CDR3 region: CASSEVGGTEAFF. For the CDR3, the DNA is TGTGCCAGCTCAGAAGTCGGGGGCACTGAAGCTTTCTTT.

This sequence joins TRBV28 and TRBJ1-2; D may be TRBD1 (5 bases). The germline gives CDR1 MDHEN, CDR2 SYDVKM. The CDR3 consists of 17 residues. The ends were cut back, 5 bases at V and 8 bases at J, with 27 bases in the middle. The CDR3 spells CASSPETRQGYLSGYTF. The DNA for the CDR3 is TGTGCCAGCAGTCCAGAAACCCGCCAGGGTTATTTGTCAGGCTACACCTTC.

This clone was picked up one time. The V and J genes are TRBV6-1 and TRBJ2-7; D unclear. V was cut by 8 bases and J by 4 bases, with 12 bases left in between. Germline CDR1 MNHNS, CDR2 SASEGT. This CDR3 is 12 amino acids long. CDR3 coding DNA: TGTGCCAGCGCAAACCAGAGGTACGAGCAGTACTTC. Its protein product is CASANQRYEQYF.

This chain links TRBV15 with TRBJ2-5; the D is unclear. Trimming shortened V by 2 bases and J by 4 bases, and 17 bases separated the two germline ends. The CDR3 has 16 residues. Germline values: CDR1 LNHNV, CDR2 YYDKDF (reference sequence). CDR3 residues: CATSRSLPLTGETQYF. In DNA, the CDR3 is TGTGCCACCAGCAGATCCCTCCCTCTGACTGGAGAGACCCAGTACTTC.

The chain employs TRBV27 and TRBJ2-2; TRBD1 matches 7 bases. CDR1 and CDR2 from the germline V gene are MNHEY and SMNVEV (reference sequence). The CDR3 is 17 amino acids. The V segment lost 2 bases and the J segment 2 bases; nucleotides outside the gene matches: 8. The CDR3 protein is CASSLATGTENTGELFF. In nucleotides, the CDR3 is TGTGCCAGCAGTTTAGCCACCGGGACAGAAAACACCGGGGAGCTGTTTTTT.

Turning to this clone: The same CDR3 can be traced to other DNA sequences in this sample. V and J are TRBV28 and TRBJ1-5; D uncertain. The CDR3 covers 12 residues. Trimming stripped 4 bases from V and 0 bases from J, with 1 base between. CDR1 and CDR2 (germline): MDHEN, SYDVKM. DNA of the CDR3: TGTGCCAGCAGTTATAGCAATCAGCCCCAGCATTTT. The encoded protein is CASSYSNQPQHF.

This rearrangement joins TRBV7-3 to TRBJ2-6, with 7 positions matching TRBD1. The CDR3 is made up of 15 amino acids. CDR1 and CDR2 from the germline V gene are SGHTA and FQGTGA. Germline trimming cut 6 bases from V and 2 bases from J; bases unmatched to any gene: 4. DNA for the CDR3: TGTGCCAGCAGTCACCAGGGGGCTGGGGCCAACGTCCTGACTTTC. Protein product: CASSHQGAGANVLTF.

CDR3 region: CASIGQGYEQYF. In DNA form, the CDR3 reads TGTGCCAGCATTGGACAGGGCTACGAGCAGTACTTC. The gene calls are TRBV6-1 and TRBJ2-7, with TRBD1 identical over 8 bases. Unmatched junction bases numbered 2, after V lost 7 bases and J lost 3 bases. Germline CDR1 MNHNS, CDR2 SASEGT. The CDR3 covers 12 residues.

J is TRBJ2-3 and V is TRBV29-1, with 14 bases lining up with TRBD2. With V trimmed by 2 bases and J by 3 bases, 4 bases remained unmatched. Germline V lookup: CDR1 SQVTM, CDR2 ANQGSEA. This CDR3 region has 16 residues. The CDR3 DNA reads TGCAGCGTTGAAAAAGGGACTAGCGGGAGAACAGATACGCAGTATTTT. Translation: CSVEKGTSGRTDTQYF.

This chain uses TRBV7-8 with TRBJ2-7; D remains ambiguous. The CDR3 runs to 14 residues. Germline V gene sequence: CDR1 SGHVS, CDR2 FQNEAQ. V was pared by 1 base and J by 2 bases, with 9 bases between. As DNA, the CDR3 is TGTGCCAGCAGCTTAGAGCCAGCCACCTACGAGCAGTACTTC. Residues: CASSLEPATYEQYF.

V gene TRBV30 combines with J gene TRBJ2-5, with TRBD2 matching 7 bases. TRBJ2-7 explains the end of the DNA better; the J call may be wrong. CDR3 length: 13 residues. Per germline, CDR1 GTSNPN and CDR2 SVGIG (reference sequence). In DNA, the CDR3 is TGTGCCTGGCGTAGCGGGTCCTCCTACGAGCAGTACTTC. Amino acid sequence: CAWRSGSSYEQYF.

The V and J genes are TRBV2 and TRBJ2-7, with 10 bases matching TRBD1. Germline CDR1 reads SNHLY; CDR2 reads FYNNEI. V gave up 5 bases and J gave up 5 bases; unmatched junction bases: 9. The length of the CDR3 is 15 residues. CDR3 in amino acids: CASSPDRGHSDEQYF. The CDR3 DNA sequence: TGTGCCAGCAGTCCCGACAGGGGGCACAGTGACGAGCAGTACTTC.

The chain has TRBV27 and TRBJ1-2; maybe TRBD1 (5 bases). With 1 base removed from V and 7 bases from J, the gap between germline ends came to 16 bases. Germline V gives CDR1 MNHEY, CDR2 SMNVEV (reference sequence). This CDR3 has 15 amino acids. As DNA, the CDR3 is TGTGCCAGCAGTTTATATAGCAGGGACCTTGTTGGCTACACCTTC. It encodes CASSLYSRDLVGYTF.

J is TRBJ2-5 and V is TRBV28, with D tentatively TRBD2 (6 bases). The V end was cut by 5 bases, the J end by 5 bases, with 15 bases between. Germline V lookup: CDR1 MDHEN, CDR2 SYDVKM. The CDR3 loop spans 14 amino acids. The CDR3 here is CASSPGTLPETQYF. For the CDR3, the DNA is TGTGCCAGCAGTCCCGGGACTCTCCCCGAGACCCAGTACTTC. Filled out from reference TRBV28 and TRBJ2-5, the complete variable domain reads DVKVTQSSRYLVKRTGEKVFLECVQDMDHENMFWYRQDPGLGLRLIYFSYDVKMKEKGDIPEGYSVSREKKERFSLILESASTNQTSMYLCASSPGTLPETQYFGPGTRLLVL.

This clone was seen once. This rearrangement joins TRBV29-1 to TRBJ2-3, with 11 bases fitting TRBD2. The CDR3 runs 14 residues. J lost 2 bases, V lost 7 bases, and 5 bases had no gene match. CDR1 and CDR2 from the germline V gene are SQVTM and ANQGSEA. CDR3 nucleotide sequence: TGCAGCGGTGGGACTAGCGGATTCACAGATACGCAGTATTTT. Its translation: CSGGTSGFTDTQYF.

The rearrangement uses TRBV15 and TRBJ1-1; D gene unclear. With 0 bases removed from V and 10 bases from J, the gap between germline ends came to 12 bases. This CDR3 is 13 amino acids long. Germline V CDR1 and CDR2: LNHNV, YYDKDF (reference sequence). DNA of the CDR3: TGTGCCACCAGCAGAGATCAGGTTTTTGCAGCTTTCTTT. It is translated as CATSRDQVFAAFF.

In this sample, this clone turned up once. The chain couples TRBV30 to TRBJ2-2; D might be TRBD1 (6 bases). CDR3 length: 14 amino acids. Germline CDR1 GTSNPN, CDR2 SVGIG (reference sequence). The ends were cut back, 2 bases at V and 1 base at J, with 8 bases in the middle. The CDR3 nucleotides read TGTGCCTGGAGTCCAGGGGAGAACACCGGGGAGCTGTTTTTT. It encodes CAWSPGENTGELFF.

V usage is TRBV27 and J usage is TRBJ2-4; 7 bases fit TRBD1. Germline-derived CDR1 and CDR2 are MNHEY and SMNVEV (reference sequence). Trimming took 6 bases from V and 6 from J; bases not matched to a gene: 8. The CDR3 runs 14 residues. CDR3 sequence (DNA): TGTGCCAGCAGGACGACAGGGAATGGAAACATTCAGTACTTC. This encodes CASRTTGNGNIQYF.

The J gene is TRBJ1-1, the V gene TRBV29-1; TRBD1 is a possible D gene (6 bases). Germline loops: CDR1 SQVTM, CDR2 ANQGSEA. The CDR3 is made up of 13 amino acids. The V and J ends lost 0 bases and 10 bases respectively, with 15 bases between them. This chain's CDR3 is CSVEDIRGRAAFF. CDR3 DNA: TGCAGCGTTGAAGATATAAGGGGGAGGGCAGCTTTCTTT.

V is TRBV30 and J is TRBJ1-2, with TRBD1 as a possible D gene (5 bases). CDR1 is GTSNPN, CDR2 SVGIG, per germline (reference sequence). The CDR3 is 12 residues long. Trimming stripped 3 bases from V and 5 bases from J, with 10 bases between. DNA of the CDR3: TGTGCCTGGAGCCAGACAGTATATGGCTACACCTTC. It yields the protein CAWSQTVYGYTF.